This TCR beta chain was found in a study of T cell clones after liver transplantation. Study information: A pre-transplant mixed lymphocyte reaction with TCRbeta sequencing defined graft-donor-reactive clones followed in post-transplant blood. Without induction therapy, subjects received standard immunosuppression until 12-24 months post-transplant.

Germline V lookup: CDR1 SGHAT, CDR2 FQNNGV. The CDR3 is 15 residues long. The germline V and J ends were trimmed by 1 base and 5 bases, with 15 bases remaining between them. As to this clone: The antigen is unknown.

The protocol was immunoSEQ multiplex PCR, while the TCRdb copy is restricted to in-frame clones and leaves out a portion. The sample includes 8,500 to 10,000 clones, around 72% of them seen just once. General study findings and limits: Rather than being deleted, graft donor-reactive T cells may have moved into the graft. Conclusions were preliminary, with small, heterogeneous patient groups.

This chain uses TRBV11-2 with TRBJ2-7; D not resolved. This receptor was obtained from a human patient who received a liver transplant. The graft donor may have given rise to some T cells. The specimen was CD8+ T cells from blood, collected at the 15-month timepoint. CDR3: CASSLGSFGVNEQYF. The CDR3 DNA is TGTGCCAGCAGCTTAGGGTCGTTTGGCGTGAACGAGCAGTACTTC.